This entry features one TCR beta chain sequence. One junction end disagrees with the germline gene, perhaps due to a read error. This record comes from a study of blood T cell repertoires in COVID-19. Study-level information: In each case, the material was cDNA or gDNA derived from T cells, B-cell-depleted T cells, or PBMCs.

The CDR3 covers 13 residues. Patients in Seattle were enrolled during active infection, then followed longitudinally. The assay was immunoSEQ multiplex PCR, and TCRdb's table has in-frame clones only and misses some. The repertoire holds 150,000 to 200,000 clones, with 85% to 95% as singletons. Material: peripheral blood. This clonotype was obtained from a man aged 25-45 years with COVID-19, enrolled during active disease. This sequence joins TRBV12-3 or TRBV12-4 and TRBJ1-1; 8 nucleotides agree with TRBD1. The CDR3 loop is CASRGDRNPEAFF. CDR3 in DNA: TGTGCCAGCAGGGGGGACAGGAACCCTGAAGCTTTCTTT.